This T cell receptor beta chain was retrieved from a study of blood T cell repertoires in COVID-19. Overall study context: The samples span acute and convalescent COVID-19 from the United States, Italy and Spain. The analysed material was cDNA or gDNA that came from T cells, B-cell-depleted T cells, or PBMCs.

Trimming removed 4 bases at V and 0 bases at J, with 22 bases between. Germline-derived CDR1 and CDR2 are PRHDT and FYEKMQ (reference sequence). There are 19 residues in the CDR3. Authors' processing steps: Amplification from reference gene primers served as the basis for estimated nucleated cell counts. Clones were sequenced by immunoSEQ multiplex PCR, and TCRdb holds only the in-frame ones, with some missing. V, J and clone size derive from that table, while D and trimming were established from the DNA sequence. The repertoire holds 200,000 to 250,000 clones, with about 78% as singletons. The source is a woman between 65 and 79 years old with acute or convalescent COVID-19. Sequenced: peripheral blood. The rearrangement joins TRBV13 to TRBJ1-3; perhaps TRBD1 as D (5 bases). In DNA form, the CDR3 reads TGTGCCAGCAGCTCCCCCTTCCGGGGGATTTCCCTCTCTGGAAACACCATATATTTT. Residues: CASSSPFRGISLSGNTIYF.